These 7 T cell receptor beta chains came from one sample sequenced in a study of identical twins. TCRdb recomputed calls from the 5' RACE reads with MiXCR, one row per CDR3 protein. The repertoire holds about 900,000 distinct CDR3 sequences, 9% to 15% seen once, with around 1.6% in the top ten. These data are also associated with another study on yellow fever vaccine responses in identical twins.

Sequencing was performed on PBMCs. These receptors all stem from a woman under 30 in good health.

V and J are TRBV7-6 and TRBJ2-5; unclear D gene. CDR1 SGHVS and CDR2 FNYEAQ come from the germline V gene. Trimming took off 5 bases at V and 1 base at J, with 11 bases between the two ends. This CDR3 is built from 14 residues. The CDR3 is CASSTTTLQETQYF. CDR3 bases: TGTGCCAGCAGCACAACCACACTCCAAGAGACCCAGTACTTC.

V gene TRBV28 combines with J gene TRBJ1-6, with D possibly matching TRBD1 (6 bases). Trimming stripped 6 bases from V and 10 bases from J, with 13 bases between. The CDR3 runs 13 residues. The V gene's germline CDR1 is MDHEN and CDR2 SYDVKM. The CDR3 DNA reads TGTGCCAGCAGCGGGGACACTGCCTCACCCCTCCACTTT. This encodes CASSGDTASPLHF.

This chain links TRBV28 with TRBJ2-2; TRBD1 aligns across 8 bases. The germline V gene encodes CDR1 MDHEN and CDR2 SYDVKM. The CDR3 length is 14 residues. Losses at the gene ends were 3 bases for V and 7 bases for J; bases not matched to a gene: 4. CDR3 coding DNA: TGTGCCAGCAGTTTTCCAGGGGGCGACGGGGAGCTGTTTTTT. Translating gives CASSFPGGDGELFF.

This clonotype showed up just a few times. V usage is TRBV25-1 and J usage is TRBJ2-4; TRBD1 agrees at 7 bases. The V segment lost 6 bases and the J segment 2 bases; nucleotides outside the gene matches: 7. The CDR3 totals 15 residues. Germline assignment: CDR1 MGHDK and CDR2 SYGVNS. CDR3 sequence (DNA): TGTGCCAGCAGAAACAACAGGGGACCCAAAAACATTCAGTACTTC. Its protein product is CASRNNRGPKNIQYF.

This clonotype was seen a few times. The genes are TRBV5-1 and TRBJ2-7, with D possibly matching TRBD2 (6 bases). CDR3 length: 18 amino acids. Germline loops: CDR1 SGHRS, CDR2 YFSETQ. V lost 0 bases and J lost 2, with 21 bases in between. The CDR3 coding sequence is TGCGCCAGCAGCTTGGCCGCATCGGGGGTCAGTCGGACCTACGAGCAGTACTTC. Translating it yields CASSLAASGVSRTYEQYF.

The chain links TRBV27 to TRBJ2-1; TRBD2 matches at 9 bases. With 6 bases clipped from V and 5 bases from J, the junction kept 11 bases outside the gene matches. Germline CDR1 MNHEY, CDR2 SMNVEV (reference sequence). The CDR3 has 16 amino acids. The CDR3 coding sequence is TGTGCCAGCAGCCATAACCCGAGACTAGCGGACAATGAGCAGTTCTTC. Its translation: CASSHNPRLADNEQFF.

This clonotype was seen a few times. This chain uses TRBV12-3 or TRBV12-4 with TRBJ2-4; D assignment may be TRBD1 or TRBD2 (5 bases each). CDR3 length: 15 amino acids. V lost 8 bases, J lost 3 bases, and 17 bases lay in between. CDR3 in amino acids: CASADGAKGKNIQYF. The CDR3 nucleotides read TGTGCCAGCGCCGACGGGGCCAAAGGCAAAAACATTCAGTACTTC.